The next 22 T cell receptor beta chains were all read from a single sample in a study of cytomegalovirus exposure and HLA in healthy donors (dated by TCRdb to 2015 to 2018). Preparation of the library involved the immunoSEQ multiplex PCR assay. A mixture of 60 forward primers for TCR Vbeta segments and 13 reverse primers for TCR Jbeta segments was used in the multiplex PCR. TCRdb's version of the immuneACCESS table is confined to in-frame rearrangements and falls short of the full clone set. An unresolved V gene accounts for under half of the shortfall where checked; the remainder is of unknown origin. This sample is represented by about 62,000 clones; about four fifths of them were singletons. Jointly, the top ten make up about 2.9% of the sample. The specimen was PBMCs. Receptors were obtained from a woman aged 25 to 45 in good health and CMV-seronegative.

The CDR3 reads CASSTERGQGFYGYTF. The CDR3 DNA reads TGTGCCAGCAGCACCGAACGTGGACAGGGCTTTTATGGCTACACCTTC. The chain links TRBV7-2 to TRBJ1-2; 8 bases agree with TRBD1. Germline CDR1 reads SGHTA; CDR2 reads FQGNSA. This CDR3 contains 16 residues. The V and J ends lost 5 bases and 5 bases, in that order; junction bases with no gene match: 13. The complete variable domain, with remaining parts taken from reference TRBV7-2 and TRBJ1-2, reads GAGVSQSPSNKVTEKGKDVELRCDPISGHTALYWYRQSLGQGLEFLIYFQGNSAPDKSGLPSDRFSAERTGGSVSTLTIQRTQQEDSAVYLCASSTERGQGFYGYTFGSGTRLTVV.

This chain connects TRBV18 to TRBJ1-4, with 7 bases that match TRBD1. This CDR3 contains 16 residues. Germline CDR1 reads KGHSH; CDR2 reads LQKENI. The ends lost 3 bases at V and 4 bases at J; junction bases unmatched: 8. The CDR3 sequence: CASSPSTGPGNEKLFF. The CDR3 nucleotides are TGTGCCAGCTCACCTTCGACAGGGCCCGGTAATGAAAAACTGTTTTTT.

J is TRBJ2-1 and V is TRBV7-6; 9 bases align to TRBD1. The CDR3 extends over 17 amino acids. V lost 1 base to trimming and J lost 7 bases; unmatched junction nucleotides: 11. The germline CDR1 and CDR2 sequences are SGHVS and FNYEAQ. CDR3 sequence reads: CASSLGLRDRVWNEQFF. The CDR3 nucleotides read TGTGCCAGCAGCTTAGGTCTCCGGGACAGGGTCTGGAATGAGCAGTTCTTC. The entire variable domain, with the rest obtained from reference TRBV7-6 and TRBJ2-1, is as follows: GAGVSQSPRYKVTKRGQDVALRCDPISGHVSLYWYRQALGQGPEFLTYFNYEAQQDKSGLPNDRFSAERPEGSISTLTIQRTEQRDSAMYRCASSLGLRDRVWNEQFFGPGTRLTVL.

The chain joins TRBV4-3 to TRBJ1-2, with TRBD1 matching 8 bases. CDR1 and CDR2 from the germline V gene are LGHNA and YSLEER. The CDR3 runs 15 residues. The junction had 9 bases not matched to a gene; V was cut back by 5 bases and J by 4 bases. In DNA form, the CDR3 reads TGCGCCAGCAGCATTTACAGGGGGGATTCCTATGGCTACACCTTC. Its protein is CASSIYRGDSYGYTF.

CDR3 bases: TGTGCCAGCAGCTTAGGAGAGGGGGCAGGAAACACCATATATTTT. This codes for CASSLGEGAGNTIYF. The V and J genes are TRBV7-9 and TRBJ1-3; 7 bases map to TRBD1. The CDR3 consists of 15 residues. Germline assignment: CDR1 SEHNR and CDR2 FQNEAQ (reference sequence). Trimming cost V 1 base and J 4 bases; bases outside gene matches: 4.

This sequence joins TRBV6-1 and TRBJ2-7, with D perhaps TRBD1 (6 bases). Germline V CDR1 and CDR2: MNHNS, SASEGT. V was shortened by 10 bases and J by 3 bases, with 13 bases between the two germline ends. This CDR3 spans 12 amino acids. CDR3 loop: CATDRSHYEQYF. The CDR3 DNA follows: TGTGCCACCGACAGGAGCCACTACGAGCAGTACTTC.

The chain carries TRBV5-1 and TRBJ2-5; D not resolved. The CDR3 loop spans 13 amino acids. Germline lookup yields CDR1 SGHRS and CDR2 YFSETQ. V was trimmed by 4 bases and J by 3 bases, leaving 10 bases between them. The CDR3 loop is CASSASPEETQYF. The CDR3 bases are TGCGCCAGCAGCGCGTCACCGGAAGAGACCCAGTACTTC.

There are a few counts of this clone. The chain recombines TRBV6-6 with TRBJ2-3; 11 nucleotides line up with TRBD2. V gave up 2 bases and J gave up 5 bases; unmatched junction bases: 3. The CDR3 is 15 residues long. Germline lookup yields CDR1 MNHNY and CDR2 SVGAGI (reference sequence). The CDR3, as DNA: TGTGCCAGCAGTTACGGTACTAGCGGGGGAGATACGCAGTATTTT. Residues: CASSYGTSGGDTQYF.

The J gene is TRBJ2-1, the V gene TRBV5-5, with 13 positions matching TRBD2. CDR1 is SGHKS, CDR2 YYEKEE, per germline (reference sequence). The CDR3 spans 18 residues. With 0 bases clipped from V and 2 bases from J, the junction kept 5 bases outside the gene matches. The CDR3 DNA reads TGTGCCAGCAGCTTGGACCGACTAGCGGGGGGCCCCTACAATGAGCAGTTCTTC. This codes for CASSLDRLAGGPYNEQFF.

This clone occurred a few times. The gene calls are TRBV7-6 and TRBJ1-6; 11 bases match TRBD1. Trimming removed 1 base from V and 7 bases from J; junction bases left unmatched: 3. The CDR3 extends over 16 amino acids. Per germline, CDR1 SGHVS and CDR2 FNYEAQ. The CDR3: CASSLGGTGGNSPLHF. CDR3 nucleotide sequence: TGTGCCAGCAGCTTAGGGGGGACAGGGGGAAATTCACCCCTCCACTTT. Complete variable domain (other parts from reference TRBV7-6 and TRBJ1-6): GAGVSQSPRYKVTKRGQDVALRCDPISGHVSLYWYRQALGQGPEFLTYFNYEAQQDKSGLPNDRFSAERPEGSISTLTIQRTEQRDSAMYRCASSLGGTGGNSPLHFGNGTRLTVT.

The J gene is TRBJ2-7, the V gene TRBV2; the D gene is possibly TRBD2 (5 bases). CDR1 and CDR2 (germline): SNHLY, FYNNEI. Trimming cost V 2 bases and J 6 bases, with 17 bases left between them. The CDR3 runs to 15 residues. Written as DNA, the CDR3 is TGTGCCAGCAGTGAAATCGCACCGGGTCGGGGCGAGCAGTACTTC. Protein: CASSEIAPGRGEQYF.

The V gene is TRBV6-5, the J gene TRBJ1-2; 7 bases are shared with TRBD1. Losses at the gene ends were 6 bases for V and 4 bases for J; bases not matched to a gene: 11. The CDR3 consists of 15 residues. CDR1 is MNHEY, CDR2 SVGAGI, per germline. The CDR3 coding sequence is TGTGCCAGCAGGGGTCCGGGACAGAGAAGCTATGGCTACACCTTC. The encoded protein is CASRGPGQRSYGYTF.

This sequence joins TRBV7-2 and TRBJ2-1, with D unclear. Trimming cost V 4 bases and J 9 bases, with 13 bases left between them. This CDR3 region has 13 residues. Germline V CDR1 and CDR2: SGHTA, FQGNSA. The CDR3 sequence: CASSSFNEAEQFF. The CDR3 bases are TGTGCCAGCAGCTCCTTTAACGAAGCTGAGCAGTTCTTC. The full variable domain, completed using reference TRBV7-2 and TRBJ2-1, is GAGVSQSPSNKVTEKGKDVELRCDPISGHTALYWYRQSLGQGLEFLIYFQGNSAPDKSGLPSDRFSAERTGGSVSTLTIQRTQQEDSAVYLCASSSFNEAEQFFGPGTRLTVL.

The V gene is TRBV7-9, the J gene TRBJ1-4; TRBD1 is a possible D gene (5 bases). V gave up 4 bases and J gave up 6 bases, with 12 bases separating them. The CDR3 extends over 14 amino acids. Germline assignment: CDR1 SEHNR and CDR2 FQNEAQ (reference sequence). DNA for the CDR3: TGTGCCAGCAGCTGGACAAGGACGGATGAAAAACTGTTTTTT. It is translated as CASSWTRTDEKLFF.

The chain links TRBV4-1 to TRBJ1-2; D remains unclear. V was clipped by 3 bases and J by 5 bases, with 22 bases between them. The germline V gene has CDR1 MGHRA and CDR2 YSYEKL. The CDR3 runs 17 residues. The CDR3 region has the DNA TGCGCCAGCAGCCATATTATTCCCGGGAGCCTAGGATATGGCTACACCTTC. This translates into CASSHIIPGSLGYGYTF.

The V and J genes are TRBV7-9 and TRBJ1-1; D not certain. Germline V gene data show CDR1 as SEHNR and CDR2 as FQNEAQ (reference sequence). This CDR3 spans 13 amino acids. Trimming took 0 bases from V and 4 from J, leaving 6 bases between them. CDR3 nucleotide sequence: TGTGCCAGCAGCTTAGCACACGTCACTGAAGCTTTCTTT. As protein: CASSLAHVTEAFF.

This rearrangement joins TRBV28 to TRBJ2-4; perhaps TRBD2 as D (6 bases). This CDR3 is 14 amino acids long. The germline V gene encodes CDR1 MDHEN and CDR2 SYDVKM. Trimming took off 7 bases at V and 0 bases at J, with 10 bases between the two ends. CDR3 residues: CASTLGGAKNIQYF. The CDR3 DNA follows: TGTGCCAGCACCCTCGGGGGAGCCAAAAACATTCAGTACTTC.

The rearrangement uses TRBV5-4 and TRBJ2-2; unclear D gene. Trimming cost V 4 bases and J 1 base, with 11 bases left between them. Looked up from germline, CDR1 is SGHNT and CDR2 is YYREEE (reference sequence). The CDR3 runs 15 residues. CDR3 in amino acids: CASSPGLLNTGELFF. CDR3 nucleotides: TGTGCCAGCAGCCCCGGTCTTCTGAACACCGGGGAGCTGTTTTTT.

V gene TRBV5-1 combines with J gene TRBJ1-1, with a tentative D call TRBD1 (5 bases). V was cut by 0 bases and J by 6 bases, with 12 bases left in between. CDR1 and CDR2 (germline): SGHRS, YFSETQ. The CDR3 spans 14 residues. In nucleotides, the CDR3 is TGCGCCAGCAGCTTGGACGGGGGTAGGGCTGAAGCTTTCTTT. This translates into CASSLDGGRAEAFF.

The CDR3 DNA follows: TGCGCCAGCAGCTCGGTTACGGGGGGGCGGGAGACCCAGTACTTC. This translates into CASSSVTGGRETQYF. This chain connects TRBV5-1 to TRBJ2-5; 8 bases match TRBD2. The CDR3 is 15 residues long. Trimming at V came to 3 bases and at J to 5 bases, leaving 9 bases not matched to a gene. The germline V gene encodes CDR1 SGHRS and CDR2 YFSETQ.

This clone has a single count. V usage is TRBV10-3 and J usage is TRBJ1-2; TRBD1 might be the D (5 bases). This CDR3 has 14 amino acids. Trimming shortened V by 2 bases and J by 4 bases, and 11 bases separated the two germline ends. Germline CDR1 and CDR2: ENHRY and SYGVKD. CDR3 residues: CAISEKGSGYGYTF. As DNA, the CDR3 is TGTGCCATCAGTGAGAAGGGGTCGGGCTATGGCTACACCTTC.

The gene calls are TRBV19 and TRBJ1-2; no clear D. CDR1 is LNHDA and CDR2 is SQIVND in the germline V gene (reference sequence). V lost 6 bases to trimming and J lost 4 bases, with 15 bases between them. This CDR3 spans 14 amino acids. The CDR3 nucleotides are TGTGCCAGTAGGTCCAGCGCACCCTTCTATGGCTACACCTTC. Translated, it gives CASRSSAPFYGYTF.